The entry below describes one TCR beta chain. Only a few counts were recorded for this clone. The target of this receptor is not known. No base-level quality is on record; no much larger clone is a single base apart. This sample is drawn from a study of beta chain features in type 1 diabetes (dated by TCRdb to 2016 to 2019). General notes on the study: Patients and healthy donors did not differ in mean age, gender distribution, total cell number or subset yield. A total of 85 million to 140 million sorted cells were examined across all samples, and the number of cells per subset was strongly correlated with RNA yield. In the study, recently diagnosed type 1 diabetes patients and matched healthy donors were compared on the TCRB repertoires of their sorted circulating CD4+ T cell subsets. Regulatory and stem cell-like memory subsets were obtained from only 8 patients and roughly eight healthy donors, while naive and central memory subsets were obtained from all 30 or so donors. The paper as a whole reports these results and caveats: Type 1 diabetes patients showed a moderate but significant shortening of TCRB CDR3 length in all four CD4+ subsets. Shorter templates might be favored by PCR, yet because patient and control samples were amplified and corrected together, any such skew would affect both groups equally. Because the HLA sub-analyses included only small numbers of individuals, any influence of HLA type on TCRB rearrangement was left unresolved. Fewer insertions and more nucleotide deletions at VDJ recombination sites were observed in patients with type 1 diabetes, implying thymic rearrangement abnormalities. Naive, central memory and regulatory TCRB repertoires appeared more similar among patients than among healthy donors. Sequencing cDNA rather than genomic DNA could over-represent highly expressing activated cells, although activation and CD3 levels did not differ between groups.

From each donor, a single peripheral blood sample of 90 to 150 mL on average was drawn into heparinised tubes. A BD FACSAria II was used to sort naive, central memory, regulatory and stem cell-like memory CD4+ T cells with a panel that included CD45RO, CCR7, CD25, CD127, CD95 and CD27. All sorted populations exceeded 95% purity. PBMCs were isolated immediately by Lymphoprep density gradient centrifugation and stained directly without culture. So that batch effects would be minimized, each experiment stained and sorted samples in pairs, pairing one healthy donor with one patient. The entire amount of isolated RNA was reverse transcribed using the High Capacity cDNA Reverse Transcription Kit, so the sequenced TCRB transcripts were expressed ones. Naive, central memory and regulatory T cell samples underwent deep immunoSEQ sequencing, averaging roughly 3.3 million total reads per sample. After sorted cells were lysed in RLT buffer, RNA was extracted with DNase-treated RNeasy Micro or Mini kits, with the choice depending on cell number. To prevent cross-contamination, every cell subset was processed on its own, while patient and healthy donor samples were processed together. TCRB sequences were amplified from cDNA with the immunoSEQ multiplex PCR, producing 87-bp fragments spanning the CDR3 region. Amplicons were sequenced on the Illumina HiSeq platform. The authors' analysis ran thus. PCR bias was computationally corrected using synthetic template baselines, reads within Hamming distance 2 were collapsed, and singletons that could not be merged were discarded. Reads were aligned against IMGT to assign V, D and J genes, CDR3 length and insertions or deletions at six rearrangement sites. Clonotype counts were normalized to sorted cell number within each subset before computing true diversity and Gini coefficients with the tcR R package. The overlap coefficient, calculated on TCRB nucleotide sequences, was used to quantify repertoire sharing. TCRdb retrieved this table from immuneACCESS and kept in-frame rearrangements only. Not all clones are present; in checked studies, unresolved V genes account for under half, and no reason is known for the remainder. Clonal size and the V and J genes are those of that table, whereas D and trimming came from the DNA. This sample has fewer than 350,000 clones in its table, and 7% to 9% of those were observed once. The ten largest clonotypes hold more than 0.9% of the sample.

The CDR3 contains 16 residues, cysteine and phenylalanine counted. Left in the record is the CDR3 DNA by itself, 48 bases read in frame from the first base. V ends up 3 bases short and J 7 bases short, with an unmatched junction base count of 14. Sequences MNHEY (CDR1) and SMNVEV (CDR2) are obtained from the germline V gene (reference sequence). This chain joins TRBV27 to TRBJ1-2, with 7 bases matching TRBD1. What was sequenced was central memory CD4+ T cells from blood. The origin of this receptor is a woman under 30 in good health. The encoded CDR3 is CASSFLTGVQRGGYTF. The DNA sequence is as follows: TGTGCCAGCAGTTTCCTCACAGGGGTACAGAGGGGTGGCTACACCTTC.